The TCR beta chain described here comes from a study of T cells in Graves' hyperthyroidism and ophthalmopathy. Study in general: Staff took peripheral blood when the initial diagnosis was made, before any treatment began. Study observations and caveats: Most clonotypes expanded in the thyroid (above 0.001) were also present in blood.

Pregnant or lactating patients were excluded, as were those with uncontrolled infection or other autoimmune disease. Each diagnosis was grounded in clinical symptoms, serum thyroxine and TRAb, thyroid ultrasound, and orbital computed tomography. Researchers amplified the TCR beta CDR3 regions from RNA transcripts. HTBI primers were used for first-round RT-PCR of the TCR CDR3. TCRdb redid the calling of the multiplex PCR reads with MiXCR, one entry per CDR3 protein. There are 300,000 to 400,000 distinct CDR3 sequences in the sample; 14% occur only once, and roughly a fifth lies in the top ten. This clonotype was counted ten times or more. Its antigen is not known. The CDR3 is 16 amino acids. V was cut by 3 bases and J by 3 bases, with 19 bases left in between. Germline values: CDR1 DFQATT, CDR2 SNEGSKA (reference sequence).

This chain connects TRBV20-1 to TRBJ2-3; the D is unclear. The sequence came from a woman under 40 with Graves' ophthalmopathy. Sequencing input: blood. CDR3 loop: CSASFQAARGTDTQYF. CDR3 nucleotides: TGCAGTGCTAGCTTCCAGGCAGCAAGAGGAACAGATACGCAGTATTTT.